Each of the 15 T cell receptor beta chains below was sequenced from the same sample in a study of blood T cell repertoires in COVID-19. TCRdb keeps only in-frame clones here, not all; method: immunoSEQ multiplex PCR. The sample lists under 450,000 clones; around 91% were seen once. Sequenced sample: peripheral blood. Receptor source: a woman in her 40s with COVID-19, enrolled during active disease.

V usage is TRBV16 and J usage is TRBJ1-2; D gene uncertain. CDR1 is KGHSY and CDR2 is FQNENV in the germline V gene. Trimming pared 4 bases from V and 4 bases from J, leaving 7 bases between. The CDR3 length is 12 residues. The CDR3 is CASSLVAYGYTF. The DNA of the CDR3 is TGTGCCAGCAGCCTTGTAGCCTATGGCTACACCTTC.

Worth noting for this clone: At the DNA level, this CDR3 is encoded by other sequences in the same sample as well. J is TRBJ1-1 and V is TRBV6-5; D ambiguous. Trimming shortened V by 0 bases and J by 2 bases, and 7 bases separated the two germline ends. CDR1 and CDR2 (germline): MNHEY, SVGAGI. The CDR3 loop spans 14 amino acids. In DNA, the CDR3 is TGTGCCAGCAGTTACTCGAGCCGAAACACTGAAGCTTTCTTT. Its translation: CASSYSSRNTEAFF.

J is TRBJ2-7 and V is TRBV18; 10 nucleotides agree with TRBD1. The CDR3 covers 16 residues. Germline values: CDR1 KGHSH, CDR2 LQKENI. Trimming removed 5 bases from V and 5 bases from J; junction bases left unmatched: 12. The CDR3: CASSSTRGQGRNEQYF. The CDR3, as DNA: TGTGCCAGCTCATCGACGAGGGGACAGGGGAGGAACGAGCAGTACTTC.

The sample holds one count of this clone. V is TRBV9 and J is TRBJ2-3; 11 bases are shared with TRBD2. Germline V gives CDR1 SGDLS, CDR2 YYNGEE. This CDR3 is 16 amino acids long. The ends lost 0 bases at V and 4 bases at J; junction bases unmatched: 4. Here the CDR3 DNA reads TGTGCCAGCAGCGTAGGGGCTAGCGGGGGGTCAGATACGCAGTATTTT. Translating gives CASSVGASGGSDTQYF.

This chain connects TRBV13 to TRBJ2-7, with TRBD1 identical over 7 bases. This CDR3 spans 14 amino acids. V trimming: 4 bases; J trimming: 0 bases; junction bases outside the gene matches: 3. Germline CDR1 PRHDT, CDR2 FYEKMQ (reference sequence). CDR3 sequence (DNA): TGTGCCAGCAGCTCAAGACAGGGCTCCTACGAGCAGTACTTC. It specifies CASSSRQGSYEQYF. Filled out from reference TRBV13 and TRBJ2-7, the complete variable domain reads AAGVIQSPRHLIKEKRETATLKCYPIPRHDTVYWYQQGPGQDPQFLISFYEKMQSDKGSIPDRFSAQQFSDYHSELNMSSLELGDSALYFCASSSRQGSYEQYFGPGTRLTVT.

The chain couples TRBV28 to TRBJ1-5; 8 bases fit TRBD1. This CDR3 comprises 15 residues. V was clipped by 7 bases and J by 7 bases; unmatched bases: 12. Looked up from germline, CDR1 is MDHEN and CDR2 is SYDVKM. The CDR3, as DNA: TGTGCCAGCACCTCCCCGACAGGGGAAGGGCAGCCCCAGCATTTT. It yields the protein CASTSPTGEGQPQHF.

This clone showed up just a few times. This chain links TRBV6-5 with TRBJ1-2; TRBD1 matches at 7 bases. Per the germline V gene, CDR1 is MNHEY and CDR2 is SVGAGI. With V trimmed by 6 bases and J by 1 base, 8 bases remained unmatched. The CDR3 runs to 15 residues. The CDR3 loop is CASRQQGSLNYGYTF. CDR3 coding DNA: TGTGCCAGCAGACAACAGGGGTCTCTTAACTATGGCTACACCTTC.

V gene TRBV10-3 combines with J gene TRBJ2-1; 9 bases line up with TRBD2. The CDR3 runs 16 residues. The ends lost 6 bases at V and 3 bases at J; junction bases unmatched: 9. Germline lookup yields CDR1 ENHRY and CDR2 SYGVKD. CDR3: CAIRSQRGAVYNEQFF. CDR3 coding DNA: TGTGCCATCAGGAGCCAGCGGGGGGCCGTCTACAATGAGCAGTTCTTC.

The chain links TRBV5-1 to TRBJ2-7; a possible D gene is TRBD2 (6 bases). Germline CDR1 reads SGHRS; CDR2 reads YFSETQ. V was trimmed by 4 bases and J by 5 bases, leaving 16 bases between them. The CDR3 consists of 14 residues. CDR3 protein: CASSPARGKNEQYF. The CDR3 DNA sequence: TGCGCCAGCAGCCCAGCGCGGGGAAAGAACGAGCAGTACTTC.

This CDR3 reads CASSPIGGLYGYTF. As DNA, the CDR3 is TGTGCCAGCTCACCAATCGGGGGGCTGTATGGCTACACCTTC. This rearrangement joins TRBV18 to TRBJ1-2; D perhaps matches TRBD1 (6 bases). Germline V lookup: CDR1 KGHSH, CDR2 LQKENI. V lost 2 bases, J lost 5 bases, and 12 bases lay in between. The CDR3 has 14 residues.

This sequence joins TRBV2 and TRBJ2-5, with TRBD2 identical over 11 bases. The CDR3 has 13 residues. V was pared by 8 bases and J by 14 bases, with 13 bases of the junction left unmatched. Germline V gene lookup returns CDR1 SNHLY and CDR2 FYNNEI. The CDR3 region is CASGLAGGPPKYF. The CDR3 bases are TGTGCCAGCGGTTTAGCGGGAGGGCCTCCGAAATACTTC.

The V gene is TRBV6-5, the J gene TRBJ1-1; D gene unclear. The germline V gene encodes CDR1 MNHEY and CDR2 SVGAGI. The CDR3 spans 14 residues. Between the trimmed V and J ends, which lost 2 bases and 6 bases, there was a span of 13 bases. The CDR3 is CASSYRSTGAEAFF. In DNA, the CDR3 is TGTGCCAGCAGTTACCGTTCTACCGGGGCTGAAGCTTTCTTT.

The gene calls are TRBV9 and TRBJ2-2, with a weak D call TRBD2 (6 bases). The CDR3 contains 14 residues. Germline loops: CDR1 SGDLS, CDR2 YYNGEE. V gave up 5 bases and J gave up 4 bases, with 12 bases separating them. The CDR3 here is CASRLTRTTGELFF. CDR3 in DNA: TGTGCCAGCAGACTGACTAGAACCACCGGGGAGCTGTTTTTT.

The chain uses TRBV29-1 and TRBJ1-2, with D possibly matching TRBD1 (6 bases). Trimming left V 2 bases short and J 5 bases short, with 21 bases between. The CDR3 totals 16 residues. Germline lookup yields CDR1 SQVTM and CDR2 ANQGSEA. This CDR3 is CSVEPGQGMGKYGYTF. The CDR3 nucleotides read TGCAGCGTTGAACCGGGACAAGGGATGGGGAAGTATGGCTACACCTTC.

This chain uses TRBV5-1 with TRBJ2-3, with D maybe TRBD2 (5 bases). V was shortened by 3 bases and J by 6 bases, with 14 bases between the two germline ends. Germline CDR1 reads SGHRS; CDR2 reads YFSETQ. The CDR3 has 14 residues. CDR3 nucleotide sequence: TGCGCCAGCAGCTCGGAGGTTGGGCGGGATACGCAGTATTTT. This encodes CASSSEVGRDTQYF.